This T cell receptor beta chain stems from a study of early T cells in non-severe SARS-CoV-2 infection. Overall study context: The chains were unpaired, and the sequenced material was bulk RNA from unsorted whole blood. Study outcomes and limitations: Clonotype matching in VDJdb favored anti-spike CD8 responses and did not capture private and CD4 specificities.

Researchers attached unique molecular identifiers to individual cDNA molecules. MiXCR was run by TCRdb on the 5' RACE reads, yielding one entry per CDR3 protein. Of around 46,000 distinct CDR3 sequences listed, around 6% were seen once; the top ten hold under 6%. As regards this clonotype: The antigen remains unidentified. A much larger clone sits a single nucleotide away, making a read error possible.

Per the germline V gene, CDR1 is MNHEY and CDR2 is SVGAGI. The CDR3 sequence is 14 residues long. The chain combines TRBV6-5 with TRBJ2-7; D gene unclear. The TCR sequence derives from an adult who was a healthcare worker with PCR-confirmed SARS-CoV-2 infection or an uninfected control (not recorded which). Sequencing was carried out using whole blood. CDR3 in amino acids: CASRNSPSSYVQYF. The CDR3 DNA follows: TGTGCCAGCCGTAACAGCCCAAGCTCCTACGTGCAGTACTTC.